This T cell receptor beta chain was identified in a study of cytomegalovirus exposure and HLA in healthy donors. Vbeta (60) and Jbeta (13) primers were used in the PCR. TCRdb keeps only in-frame clones here, not all; method: immunoSEQ multiplex PCR. This table holds approximately 150,000 clones, roughly 84% found once. The CDR3 totals 16 residues. Germline CDR1 and CDR2: LNHDA and SQIVND (reference sequence). V dropped 6 bases and J dropped 0 bases, with 16 bases sitting between them. Material for sequencing was PBMCs. The sequence was obtained from a man aged 25 to 45 in good health and CMV-seropositive. The chain has TRBV19 and TRBJ2-3, with a weak D call TRBD2 (6 bases). CDR3 nucleotide sequence: TGTGCCAGTAGATGGGCGGCGGGAACTAGCACAGATACGCAGTATTTT. Residues: CASRWAAGTSTDTQYF.